This TCR beta chain was recovered during a study of blood T cells in healthy people across ages. The study, taken as a whole, reports: One million T cells yielded diversity estimates that were considered underestimates. Higher diversity and more naive CD4+ cells were features of long-lived donors, compared to aged donors.

CDR1 is DFQATT, CDR2 SNEGSKA, per germline (reference sequence). CDR3 length equals 11 residues. Trimming pared 6 bases from V and 11 bases from J, leaving 15 bases between. The authors ran a second PCR of 7 to 11 cycles using a sample-barcoded 5' primer and a J-beta primer mix. Individual samples furnished no less than 2.5 million CDR3-containing paired-end reads apiece. TCRdb re-analysed the 5' RACE reads in MiXCR, keeping a single row per CDR3 protein. The sample records around 2 million distinct CDR3 sequences, about two fifths being singletons. Remarks on this clonotype: The antigen remains undetermined.

This sequence originates from a human donor in good health. Sequenced: blood. V usage is TRBV20-1 and J usage is TRBJ2-3, with D unclear. CDR3 protein: CSATWASKQYF. The CDR3 coding sequence is TGCAGTGCCACGTGGGCGTCAAAGCAGTATTTT.